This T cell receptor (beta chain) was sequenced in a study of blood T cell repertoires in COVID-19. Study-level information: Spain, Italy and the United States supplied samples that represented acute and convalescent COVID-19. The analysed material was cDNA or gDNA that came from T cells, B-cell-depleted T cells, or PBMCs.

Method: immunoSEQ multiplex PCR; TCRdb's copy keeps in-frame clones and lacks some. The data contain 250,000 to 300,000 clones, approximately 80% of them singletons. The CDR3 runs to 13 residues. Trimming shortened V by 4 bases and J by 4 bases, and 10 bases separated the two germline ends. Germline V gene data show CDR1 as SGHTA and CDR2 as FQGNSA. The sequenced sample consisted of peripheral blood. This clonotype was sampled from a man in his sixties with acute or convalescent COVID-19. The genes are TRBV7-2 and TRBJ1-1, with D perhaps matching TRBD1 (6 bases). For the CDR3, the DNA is TGTGCCAGCAGCTGGGGACAACTCACTGAAGCTTTCTTT. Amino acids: CASSWGQLTEAFF.